This TCR beta chain was sequenced during a study of Graves' ophthalmopathy and Graves' hyperthyroidism. There are many counts of this clonotype. With 6 bases clipped from V and 3 bases from J, the junction kept 11 bases outside the gene matches. The CDR3 spans 15 residues. Germline CDR1 is MNHNS and CDR2 is SASEGT. Beta-chain TCR CDR3 regions were amplified from RNA transcripts. First-round RT-PCR with HTBI primers preceded a second-round multiplex PCR. Each CDR3 protein is one row after TCRdb ran MiXCR on the multiplex PCR reads. The sample comprises 400,000 or so distinct CDR3 sequences, approximately 18% of which are singletons, and 2% to 3% rests with the top ten.

The chain carries TRBV6-1 and TRBJ2-7; 7 bases map to TRBD2. The sequenced material came from peripheral blood. The receptor's source is an adult woman with stable Graves' hyperthyroidism. The CDR3 region is CASRLGEWGGYEQYF. As DNA, the CDR3 is TGTGCCAGCAGGCTCGGGGAGTGGGGGGGCTACGAGCAGTACTTC.